Detailed here is one TCR beta chain. The data derive from a study of blood T cell repertoires in COVID-19. For the study at large: Italy, Spain and the United States were the sources of the convalescent and acute COVID-19 samples. The cDNA or gDNA used as material had been derived from T cells, B-cell-depleted T cells, or PBMCs.

This CDR3 has 16 residues. With 1 base removed from V and 0 bases from J, the gap between germline ends came to 10 bases. CDR1 is LGHNA, CDR2 YSLEER, per germline. As originally analysed: Reference gene primer amplification in the assay estimated nucleated cell counts. Measured with immunoSEQ multiplex PCR; TCRdb has only the in-frame clones, and not every one. The V and J calls and clone size are taken from that table; D and trimming were inferred from the DNA. The table includes over 250,000 clones, roughly 80% detected once. The sample consisted of peripheral blood. This clonotype was sampled from a woman in her forties or fifties who had recovered from COVID-19. The chain is built from TRBV4-3 and TRBJ2-1; D might be TRBD2 (6 bases). The CDR3: CASSQVMGGSYNEQFF. CDR3 nucleotides: TGCGCCAGCAGCCAAGTCATGGGGGGCTCCTACAATGAGCAGTTCTTC.